This T cell receptor beta chain is from a study of beta chain features in type 1 diabetes. Study observations and caveats: VDJ junctions from patients with type 1 diabetes contained fewer insertions and more deletions. Cells with high TCR expression could be over-represented by cDNA sequencing. Moderate yet significant TCRB CDR3 shortening was seen in Type 1 diabetes patients in all four CD4+ subsets.

About this clone: The antigen is not known.

It was one heparinised blood draw, averaging about 116 mL, that each donor gave. Germline V lookup: CDR1 MNHEY, CDR2 SVGAGI. The CDR3 runs 16 residues. Trimming cost V 1 base and J 5 bases; bases outside gene matches: 7. Reverse transcribing all isolated RNA meant expressed TCRB transcripts were sequenced. Using immunoSEQ multiplex PCR, the repertoire was profiled, and TCRdb retains in-frame clones only, with some absent. The table lists 250,000 to 300,000 clones, approximately 24% of them singletons. The sample was naive CD4+ T cells from blood. V usage is TRBV6-5 and J usage is TRBJ2-1, with 8 bases aligning to TRBD2. The origin of this receptor is a woman aged 25 to 39 with type 1 diabetes. In DNA form, the CDR3 reads TGTGCCAGCAGTTACTACCCCGGGAGGGCCCACAATGAGCAGTTCTTC. Protein sequence: CASSYYPGRAHNEQFF.